This passage covers 16 T cell receptor beta chains from one sample sequenced in a study of glioma-infiltrating T cells after dendritic cell vaccination. Clones were read by immunoSEQ multiplex PCR, and TCRdb kept only the in-frame ones, dropping some. The top ten hold around 6.5% of the sample, which has roughly 100,000 clones, roughly 87% seen once. Documented time point: after dendritic cell vaccination, including at tumor progression/relapse. Material: blood, obtained after dendritic cell vaccination. The receptor source for this set is a human donor with glioblastoma.

The chain uses TRBV6-1 and TRBJ1-1; D might be TRBD1 (5 bases). In germline, CDR1 is MNHNS, CDR2 SASEGT. The germline V and J ends were trimmed by 7 bases and 0 bases, with 12 bases remaining between them. This CDR3 is built from 14 residues. The CDR3 DNA reads as TGTGCCAGCACCAGACAGCGAATGAACACTGAAGCTTTCTTT. Its protein product is CASTRQRMNTEAFF.

The chain has TRBV5-1 and TRBJ2-2; 7 positions agree with TRBD1. J was trimmed by 6 bases and V by 3 bases; bases with no gene match: 11. Germline V gene sequence: CDR1 SGHRS, CDR2 YFSETQ. There are 16 residues in the CDR3. The CDR3 sequence is CASSSRTGAEPGELFF. The CDR3 DNA reads as TGCGCCAGCAGCTCACGAACAGGGGCGGAGCCCGGGGAGCTGTTTTTT.

This clone was observed a single time. The chain carries TRBV4-3 and TRBJ2-1; 10 bases are a match to TRBD1. In germline, CDR1 is LGHNA, CDR2 YSLEER. The length of the CDR3 is 18 residues. V lost 0 bases to trimming and J lost 7 bases; unmatched junction nucleotides: 12. The CDR3 nucleotides read TGCGCCAGCAGCCAAGAATTGGTGGGGGACAGGGGAAGGAATGAGCAGTTCTTC. Amino acids: CASSQELVGDRGRNEQFF.

The V call is TRBV10-3, the J call TRBJ1-4; D is possibly TRBD1 (6 bases). This CDR3 spans 13 amino acids. Germline V gene sequence: CDR1 ENHRY, CDR2 SYGVKD. Trimming left V 11 bases short and J 5 bases short, with 15 bases between. The DNA of the CDR3 is TGTGCCGCGGGGGCCGGGCTCAATGAAAAACTGTTTTTT. Protein product: CAAGAGLNEKLFF.

The rearrangement uses TRBV5-6 and TRBJ2-3; 13 bases fit TRBD2. The germline V gene encodes CDR1 SGHDT and CDR2 YYEEEE. The CDR3 covers 17 residues. The V segment lost 2 bases and the J segment 6 bases; nucleotides outside the gene matches: 9. Here the CDR3 reads CASSLLGLAGELDTQYF. CDR3 sequence (DNA): TGTGCCAGCAGCTTATTAGGACTAGCGGGGGAGTTGGATACGCAGTATTTT.

The chain couples TRBV15 to TRBJ1-4; 7 bases fit TRBD1. The germline CDR1 and CDR2 sequences are LNHNV and YYDKDF (reference sequence). The CDR3 loop spans 19 amino acids. Losses at the gene ends were 0 bases for V and 3 bases for J; bases not matched to a gene: 13. The CDR3 loop reads CATSRDLGRPRGPNEKLFF. DNA of the CDR3: TGTGCCACCAGCAGAGATCTAGGCCGTCCAAGGGGGCCTAATGAAAAACTGTTTTTT.

The chain is built from TRBV15 and TRBJ1-5; no clear D gene. Trimming took 1 base from V and 10 from J, leaving 20 bases between them. In germline, CDR1 is LNHNV, CDR2 YYDKDF (reference sequence). This CDR3 spans 16 amino acids. The CDR3 loop reads CATSRAQARQYRPQHF. The CDR3 DNA is TGTGCCACCAGCAGAGCCCAGGCCCGTCAATACCGTCCCCAGCATTTT.

This clone was recorded once. This sequence joins TRBV19 and TRBJ2-2; no clear D gene. The V and J ends lost 5 bases and 4 bases respectively, with 23 bases between them. The CDR3 sequence is 18 residues long. Germline lookup yields CDR1 LNHDA and CDR2 SQIVND (reference sequence). This chain's CDR3 is CASSGRVSSLISTGELFF. The CDR3 DNA follows: TGTGCCAGTAGTGGCCGGGTCTCTTCCCTAATTAGCACCGGGGAGCTGTTTTTT.

The chain couples TRBV5-6 to TRBJ1-4; the D gene is possibly TRBD1 (5 bases). From germline, CDR1 is SGHDT and CDR2 YYEEEE. V lost 0 bases, J lost 7 bases, and 10 bases lay in between. The CDR3 runs to 14 residues. The CDR3 protein is CASSLEGRLEKLFF. The DNA for the CDR3 is TGTGCCAGCAGCTTGGAGGGGCGTCTTGAAAAACTGTTTTTT.

The CDR3 region is CASSQVRNRRYEQYF. The CDR3 DNA reads as TGCGCCAGCAGCCAAGTGCGGAACAGGCGCTACGAGCAGTACTTC. This rearrangement joins TRBV4-3 to TRBJ2-7; tentative D call: TRBD1 (5 bases). V was shortened by 1 base and J by 3 bases, with 13 bases between the two germline ends. CDR3 length: 15 residues. CDR1 is LGHNA, CDR2 YSLEER, per germline.

The chain recombines TRBV6-1 with TRBJ1-2, with 8 nucleotides matching TRBD1. V dropped 6 bases and J dropped 1; count of bases not matched to a gene: 7. Germline V gene lookup returns CDR1 MNHNS and CDR2 SASEGT. The CDR3 is 15 residues long. CDR3 nucleotide sequence: TGTGCCAGCAGAAGACAGGGGATATATAACTATGGCTACACCTTC. It yields the protein CASRRQGIYNYGYTF.

This chain uses TRBV10-3 with TRBJ1-6, with a weak D call TRBD1 (6 bases). The length of the CDR3 is 16 residues. Germline-derived CDR1 and CDR2 are ENHRY and SYGVKD. Trimming removed 3 bases at V and 9 bases at J, with 18 bases between. CDR3 amino acids: CAISEIQGHSSSPLHF. In DNA, the CDR3 is TGTGCCATCAGTGAAATACAGGGTCACTCCTCTTCACCCCTCCACTTT.

V usage is TRBV27 and J usage is TRBJ2-7; TRBD2 is a possible D gene (5 bases). Trimming took off 4 bases at V and 5 bases at J, with 9 bases between the two ends. This CDR3 comprises 12 residues. From germline, CDR1 is MNHEY and CDR2 SMNVEV (reference sequence). The CDR3, as DNA: TGTGCCAGCAGTTCCCCGGGGAACGAGCAGTACTTC. It specifies CASSSPGNEQYF.

This chain joins TRBV7-3 and TRBJ2-3; 8 bases fit TRBD1. In germline, CDR1 is SGHTA, CDR2 FQGTGA. Trimming cost V 6 bases and J 2 bases; bases outside gene matches: 4. The CDR3 is 14 residues long. CDR3 region: CASRRTGHTDTQYF. The CDR3 DNA follows: TGTGCCAGCAGAAGGACAGGGCACACAGATACGCAGTATTTT. The full variable domain, completed using reference TRBV7-3 and TRBJ2-3, is GAGVSQTPSNKVTEKGKYVELRCDPISGHTALYWYRQSLGQGPEFLIYFQGTGAADDSGLPNDRFFAVRPEGSVSTLKIQRTERGDSAVYLCASRRTGHTDTQYFGPGTRLTVL.

About this clone itself: Within the sample, other DNA sequences also encode this same CDR3. The J gene is TRBJ2-5, the V gene TRBV9; tentative D call: TRBD1 (7 bases). CDR1 is SGDLS and CDR2 is YYNGEE in the germline V gene. The CDR3 is made up of 14 amino acids. V shed 0 bases and J shed 4 bases, with 10 bases lying between them. CDR3 sequence: CASSVGQGGETQYF. CDR3 sequence (DNA): TGTGCCAGCAGCGTAGGCCAGGGGGGAGAGACCCAGTACTTC.

The chain carries TRBV7-3 and TRBJ1-4; 8 positions agree with TRBD1. Germline trimming cut 5 bases from V and 3 bases from J; bases unmatched to any gene: 5. Germline assignment: CDR1 SGHTA and CDR2 FQGTGA. CDR3 length equals 15 residues. Here the CDR3 reads CASSTTGGPNEKLFF. CDR3 coding DNA: TGTGCCAGCAGCACTACAGGGGGACCTAATGAAAAACTGTTTTTT.